This TCR beta chain was recovered during a study of technical replicates of blood from a few donors. With 2 bases clipped from V and 0 bases from J, the junction kept 1 base outside the gene matches. There are 15 residues in the CDR3. The germline gives CDR1 MNHNS, CDR2 SASEGT. This table comes from immunoSEQ multiplex PCR, and its TCRdb copy is limited to in-frame clones, with some not included. The sample has 65,000 to 80,000 clones, 90% to 95% seen once. The V call is TRBV6-1, the J call TRBJ2-1; 7 bases align to TRBD2. Sequencing was performed on T cells isolated from PBMCs. The clonotype comes from a human donor in good health. Here the CDR3 reads CASSELAGSYNEQFF. Written as DNA, the CDR3 is TGTGCCAGCAGTGAATTAGCGGGCTCCTACAATGAGCAGTTCTTC.